This note documents a single T cell receptor beta chain sequence. This clonotype was picked up a small number of times. Its antigen has not been determined. Base qualities are missing; no much larger clone stands one base away. Deletion took 9 bases off V and 0 bases off J, with a span of 11 bases between the germline ends. The CDR3 covers 13 residues, taking in both the cysteine and the phenylalanine. Only the CDR3 part of the read is kept: 39 bases, read in frame from the first base. As encoded in the germline V gene (reference sequence), CDR1 is LNHDA while CDR2 is SQIVND. The data stem from a study of T cells in Graves' hyperthyroidism and ophthalmopathy (dated by TCRdb to between 2019 and 2020). Regarding the study in general: Peripheral blood was collected at initial diagnosis, before any treatment. The roughly 100 discovery patients were divided at random into training and test sets in a 7:3 ratio. TCR V-J signatures able to tell the groups apart were searched for in a discovery cohort of around 95 patients, of whom about 40 had Graves' ophthalmopathy and roughly 59 had stable Graves' hyperthyroidism. The paper describes TCR Vbeta CDR3 sequencing of roughly 130 peripheral blood samples, made up of about 41 ophthalmopathy patients, 70 to 75 hyperthyroidism patients and 17 progressor patients. Prospective prediction of ophthalmopathy was tested in an independent validation cohort consisting of roughly 20 hyperthyroidism patients and 15 or so patients who later progressed to ophthalmopathy. Following sampling, methimazole starting at 30 mg daily was given to hyperthyroidism patients, and high-dose intravenous methylprednisolone was given to ophthalmopathy patients. The study also compared thyroid tissue and blood T-cell repertoires from about six Graves' hyperthyroidism patients.

The research as a whole found: Most expanded thyroid clonotypes (frequency above 0.001) were also detected in blood, suggesting blood repertoires may reflect thyroid immune responses. No statistical method was used to fix the sample size in advance, and group allocation was not hidden from the investigators. In validation, progression to ophthalmopathy was predicted by the model with roughly 69% sensitivity and under 85% specificity, a median of about 6 months before onset. Ophthalmopathy was separated from stable hyperthyroidism by a 13 V-J signature model, with approximately 85% sensitivity and about 84% specificity obtained in cross-validation and 80%/75% obtained in testing.

TCR beta CDR3 regions were amplified from RNA transcripts. The first round of RT-PCR for the TCR CDR3 was performed with the HTBI primer set and the Qiagen OneStep RT-PCR kit. Libraries were constructed in a second round of multiplex PCR, after which size selection and purification were performed. Libraries were sequenced paired-end with 100 bp reads on an Illumina HiSeq2000. In the authors' own workflow: SOAPnuke was used to process the raw data, with reads discarded if the reads contained adapters or uncalled bases, had a mean Phred below 15, or lacked an exact constant-primer or identifier match. High-quality paired reads were merged using COPE v1.2.5, and each unique nucleotide sequence was defined as a clonotype. Clonotypes were aligned to IMGT TRBV, TRBD and TRBJ reference segments using MiTCR v1.1. The analysis was restricted to V-J combinations with a frequency above 0.0001, which together covered approximately 99% of the repertoires. A TCS score was defined as the ratio between F50 (clonal expansion) and ExV (chaos), using BLOSUM62-based TCRdist between CDR3 peptides within each V-J. Welch's t-statistics and random forest reduced fewer than 600 V-J features to some 14, which were used in a naive Bayes classifier (R e1071). TCRdb redid the processing of the public reads, applying fastp at Q25 and MiXCR, and retained in-frame beta chains. One record per CDR3 amino acid sequence lists the most common genes and DNA. V and J calls and clone size were set by TCRdb, not the authors. The sample includes around 430,000 distinct CDR3 sequences, with 14% to 15% observed a single time. The ten largest account for about 31% of the sample.

Stable Graves' hyperthyroidism was defined as the absence of progression to ophthalmopathy over 18 months of follow-up. Hyperthyroidism patients were newly diagnosed, with disease duration under 2 months, and aged 18 to 65 years. Patients with uncontrolled infections, other autoimmune diseases, pregnancy or lactation were excluded. Clinical symptoms, serum thyroxine and TRAb, thyroid ultrasound, and orbital computed tomography formed the basis for the diagnoses. PBMCs were separated from roughly 10 ml of fresh peripheral blood using Ficoll-Paque density gradient centrifugation. Trizol reagent was used to extract total RNA, and RNA quality was then checked on an Agilent 2100 Bioanalyzer.

This sequence uses TRBV19 and TRBJ1-2; the D gene lacks a confident call. The sequence was obtained from a young woman with Graves' hyperthyroidism. The sample was blood. The CDR3 amino acid sequence is: CASRKIPNYGYTF. The nucleotide sequence is TGTGCCAGCAGAAAGATCCCTAACTATGGCTACACCTTC. The variable domain in full, with residues beyond the CDR3 obtained from the reference TRBV19 and TRBJ1-2 genes, is DGGITQSPKYLFRKEGQNVTLSCEQNLNHDAMYWYRQDPGQGLRLIYYSQIVNDFQKGDIAEGYSVSREKKESFPLTVTSAQKNPTAFYLCASRKIPNYGYTFGSGTRLTVV.